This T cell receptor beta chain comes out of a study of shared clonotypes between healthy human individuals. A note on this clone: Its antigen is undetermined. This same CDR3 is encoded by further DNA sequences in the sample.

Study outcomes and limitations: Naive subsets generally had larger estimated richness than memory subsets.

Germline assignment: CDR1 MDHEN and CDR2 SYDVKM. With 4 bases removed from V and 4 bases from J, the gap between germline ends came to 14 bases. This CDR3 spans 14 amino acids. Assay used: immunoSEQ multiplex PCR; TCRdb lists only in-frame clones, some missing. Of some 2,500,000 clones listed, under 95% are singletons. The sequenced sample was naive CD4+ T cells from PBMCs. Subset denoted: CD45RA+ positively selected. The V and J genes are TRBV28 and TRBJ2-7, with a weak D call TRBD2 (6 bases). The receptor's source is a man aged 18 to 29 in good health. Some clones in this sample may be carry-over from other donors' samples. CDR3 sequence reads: CASSSTGLTYEQYF. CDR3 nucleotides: TGTGCCAGCAGTTCAACGGGACTTACTTACGAGCAGTACTTC.